This record concerns one T cell receptor beta chain sequence. Germline assignment: CDR1 MNHEY and CDR2 SVGAGI. This CDR3 is 14 amino acids long. The data were obtained in a study of OX40 agonist ivuxolimab in advanced cancers. Some clones are missing from TCRdb's copy, which holds only in-frame ones; the method was immunoSEQ multiplex PCR. The sample lists about 110,000 clones; under 95% were seen once. V usage is TRBV6-5 and J usage is TRBJ2-5; 9 bases match TRBD1. With the DNA end fitting TRBJ2-7 better, the J assignment may be wrong. The TCR comes from an adult with an advanced solid tumor such as melanoma, head and neck, liver or kidney cancer. The sequences come from CD4+ or CD8+ T cells sorted from blood, collected in a trial of the OX40 agonist ivuxolimab. DNA of the CDR3: TGTGCCAGCAGTCCCAGGACAGGGGACTACGAGCAGTACTTC. This sequence encodes CASSPRTGDYEQYF.